Presented here are 21 T cell receptor beta chains from one specimen sequenced in a study of blood T cell repertoires in COVID-19 (dated by TCRdb to the early 2020s). The library was prepared using the immunoSEQ multiplex PCR assay. Sourced from immuneACCESS, this table was stored by TCRdb with only in-frame sequences that have V and J called. A share of the clones is absent; for the studies checked, an unresolved V gene accounts for under half, and the remainder has no known explanation. The sample table holds around 190,000 clones, of which 70% to 80% were seen once. The top ten hold around 11% of the sample. The sequencing input was peripheral blood. The receptor source for this set is a woman aged 50 to 65 with acute or convalescent COVID-19.

V is TRBV19 and J is TRBJ2-2; 9 bases fit TRBD1. The germline V gene has CDR1 LNHDA and CDR2 SQIVND (reference sequence). The CDR3 consists of 14 residues. Losses at the gene ends were 5 bases for V and 6 bases for J; bases not matched to a gene: 4. The CDR3: CASSPRQGAGELFF. As DNA, the CDR3 is TGTGCCAGTAGTCCTAGACAGGGGGCCGGGGAGCTGTTTTTT. Together with reference TRBV19 and TRBJ2-2, the CDR3 gives the full variable domain: DGGITQSPKYLFRKEGQNVTLSCEQNLNHDAMYWYRQDPGQGLRLIYYSQIVNDFQKGDIAEGYSVSREKKESFPLTVTSAQKNPTAFYLCASSPRQGAGELFFGEGSRLTVL.

This rearrangement joins TRBV6-6 to TRBJ1-2; 8 positions agree with TRBD1. The CDR3 spans 13 residues. Per germline, CDR1 MNHNY and CDR2 SVGAGI (reference sequence). J was trimmed by 8 bases and V by 5 bases; bases with no gene match: 7. CDR3 in amino acids: CASSKDREEGYTF. The DNA of the CDR3 is TGTGCCAGCAGTAAGGACAGGGAGGAGGGCTACACCTTC.

The chain's CDR3 is CASSPPQYF. CDR3 DNA sequence: TGTGCCAGCAGCCCCCCTCAGTACTTC. The genes are TRBV2 and TRBJ2-7, with D unresolved. The CDR3 length is 9 residues. CDR1 is SNHLY, CDR2 FYNNEI, per germline. The V and J ends lost 6 bases and 10 bases respectively, with 7 bases between them.

V gene TRBV9 combines with J gene TRBJ2-5, with 7 nucleotides matching TRBD1. The V gene's germline CDR1 is SGDLS and CDR2 YYNGEE. This CDR3 spans 16 amino acids. Unmatched junction bases numbered 14, after V lost 4 bases and J lost 5 bases. The CDR3 DNA reads as TGTGCCAGCAGCCCTCGGCCGAGGGGGCCTATCGAGACCCAGTACTTC. Protein product: CASSPRPRGPIETQYF.

The V and J genes are TRBV5-1 and TRBJ2-2, with 9 bases lining up with TRBD1. This CDR3 comprises 16 residues. The J segment lost 1 base and the V segment lost 3 bases, leaving 4 bases of the junction unmatched. Per germline, CDR1 SGHRS and CDR2 YFSETQ. Written as DNA, the CDR3 is TGCGCCAGCAGCTCCCTGGACAGGGGGAACACCGGGGAGCTGTTTTTT. Encoded protein: CASSSLDRGNTGELFF. The full variable domain, with the rest looked up from reference TRBV5-1 and TRBJ2-2, is KAGVTQTPRYLIKTRGQQVTLSCSPISGHRSVSWYQQTPGQGLQFLFEYFSETQRNKGNFPGRFSGRQFSNSRSEMNVSTLELGDSALYLCASSSLDRGNTGELFFGEGSRLTVL.

The rearrangement joins TRBV6-1 to TRBJ2-3; 7 nucleotides match TRBD2. Trimming at V came to 3 bases and at J to 3 bases, leaving 3 bases not matched to a gene. The CDR3 contains 14 residues. Per the germline V gene, CDR1 is MNHNS and CDR2 is SASEGT. This CDR3 is CASSDGTKTDTQYF. The CDR3, as DNA: TGTGCCAGCAGTGATGGGACTAAAACAGATACGCAGTATTTT.

The genes are TRBV19 and TRBJ2-4; TRBD1 aligns across 9 bases. Germline CDR1 LNHDA, CDR2 SQIVND (reference sequence). This CDR3 contains 13 residues. The V segment lost 5 bases and the J segment 5 bases; nucleotides outside the gene matches: 1. CDR3 sequence reads: CASSGQGQNIQYF. The CDR3 nucleotides read TGTGCCAGTAGTGGACAGGGGCAAAACATTCAGTACTTC.

The chain employs TRBV9 and TRBJ2-2, with a tentative D call TRBD2 (5 bases). Germline CDR1 and CDR2: SGDLS and YYNGEE. V lost 4 bases, J lost 7 bases, and 17 bases lay in between. This CDR3 is built from 15 residues. The CDR3 DNA sequence: TGTGCCAGCAGCCCGCAGACTAAGTTGAGCGGGGAGCTGTTTTTT. As protein: CASSPQTKLSGELFF.

The CDR3 is CASSESRVAEPLHF. The CDR3 DNA is TGTGCCAGCAGTGAATCCCGGGTAGCGGAACCCCTCCACTTT. The V call is TRBV6-1, the J call TRBJ1-6; no firm D call. CDR1 and CDR2 from the germline V gene are MNHNS and SASEGT. The CDR3 covers 14 residues. V dropped 2 bases and J dropped 12 bases, with 14 bases sitting between them.

The V gene is TRBV2, the J gene TRBJ2-7, with 10 bases identical to TRBD2. In germline, CDR1 is SNHLY, CDR2 FYNNEI. The length of the CDR3 is 18 residues. Trimming at V came to 1 base and at J to 2 bases, leaving 11 bases not matched to a gene. Here the CDR3 reads CASSEEGGIAGGPYEQYF. As DNA, the CDR3 is TGTGCCAGCAGTGAAGAGGGGGGGATAGCGGGAGGTCCCTACGAGCAGTACTTC.

This clone was counted between two and nine times. The CDR3 DNA is TGTGCCAGCAGTTATGGAGGGGGGGTGGCTGAAGCTTTCTTT. Translated, it gives CASSYGGGVAEAFF. V usage is TRBV6-5 and J usage is TRBJ1-1; D possibly corresponds to TRBD1 (6 bases). The V end was cut by 3 bases, the J end by 6 bases, with 14 bases between. The germline CDR1 and CDR2 sequences are MNHEY and SVGAGI. The CDR3 has 14 residues.

The chain joins TRBV18 to TRBJ1-2; the D is unclear. V was clipped by 5 bases and J by 1 base, with 14 bases between them. The CDR3 runs to 15 residues. CDR1 is KGHSH and CDR2 is LQKENI in the germline V gene. The CDR3 spells CASSNQSFLNYGYTF. As DNA, the CDR3 is TGTGCCAGCTCAAACCAGTCCTTTCTTAACTATGGCTACACCTTC.

This rearrangement joins TRBV21-1 to TRBJ1-2; the DNA was not used to check the table's D call, TRBD1. TRBV21-1 is described as a pseudogene. CDR3 length equals 18 residues. The CDR3 loop reads CASSQYLPRQRISYGYTF. The DNA of the CDR3 is TGTGCCAGCAGCCAATACCTCCCCAGACAGAGAATTTCCTATGGCTACACCTTC.

The chain links TRBV27 to TRBJ2-3; D may be TRBD1 (6 bases). Germline CDR1 and CDR2: MNHEY and SMNVEV (reference sequence). The CDR3 has 16 residues. Trimming shortened V by 6 bases and J by 1 base, and 17 bases separated the two germline ends. CDR3 loop: CASRGNMAGGTDTQYF. The CDR3 DNA sequence: TGTGCCAGCAGGGGTAATATGGCAGGGGGCACAGATACGCAGTATTTT.

This sequence joins TRBV19 and TRBJ2-7, with TRBD2 matching 11 bases. The J segment lost 4 bases and the V segment lost 4 bases, leaving 6 bases of the junction unmatched. The CDR3 loop spans 15 amino acids. CDR1 and CDR2 (germline): LNHDA, SQIVND (reference sequence). The CDR3 loop reads CASSTSGTSGYEQYF. The CDR3, as DNA: TGTGCCAGTAGTACCTCCGGGACTAGCGGTTACGAGCAGTACTTC.

This sequence joins TRBV5-1 and TRBJ2-7; D not certain. Germline loops: CDR1 SGHRS, CDR2 YFSETQ. The CDR3 sequence is 15 residues long. V shed 0 bases and J shed 0 bases, with 10 bases lying between them. CDR3 in amino acids: CASSLGHTNSYEQYF. The CDR3 region has the DNA TGCGCCAGCAGCTTGGGTCACACTAACTCCTACGAGCAGTACTTC. The full variable domain, rest sourced from reference TRBV5-1 and TRBJ2-7, is KAGVTQTPRYLIKTRGQQVTLSCSPISGHRSVSWYQQTPGQGLQFLFEYFSETQRNKGNFPGRFSGRQFSNSRSEMNVSTLELGDSALYLCASSLGHTNSYEQYFGPGTRLTVT.

The chain uses TRBV4-3 and TRBJ2-1; the match to TRBD2 covers 14 bases. V shed 1 base and J 9 bases; nucleotides not matched to a gene: 8. The CDR3 runs to 17 residues. CDR1 LGHNA and CDR2 YSLEER come from the germline V gene. CDR3 sequence: CASSQVAGTSGSIEQFF. Here the CDR3 DNA reads TGCGCCAGCAGCCAAGTAGCCGGGACTAGCGGGAGTATTGAGCAGTTCTTC.

The chain employs TRBV7-2 and TRBJ1-3; TRBD1 might be the D (6 bases). This CDR3 spans 16 amino acids. The V end lost 5 bases, the J end lost 0 bases, and 14 bases lay between the germline ends. Germline lookup yields CDR1 SGHTA and CDR2 FQGNSA. The CDR3 nucleotides read TGTGCCAGCAGCGTGACAGGACGCCTCTCTGGAAACACCATATATTTT. Amino acid sequence: CASSVTGRLSGNTIYF.

The chain joins TRBV27 to TRBJ1-1; no firm D call. Trimming stripped 5 bases from V and 4 bases from J, with 11 bases between. The CDR3 has 13 amino acids. Germline-derived CDR1 and CDR2 are MNHEY and SMNVEV (reference sequence). The CDR3 sequence is CASSRRPGTEAFF. The DNA for the CDR3 is TGTGCCAGCAGTCGACGGCCGGGCACTGAAGCTTTCTTT.

This clone has just one count. The genes are TRBV4-1 and TRBJ1-2; 8 positions agree with TRBD1. The germline CDR1 and CDR2 sequences are MGHRA and YSYEKL. The ends lost 4 bases at V and 2 bases at J; junction bases unmatched: 9. There are 16 residues in the CDR3. This chain's CDR3 is CASSRAGTGSNYGYTF. Here the CDR3 DNA reads TGCGCCAGCAGCCGAGCCGGGACAGGTTCCAACTATGGCTACACCTTC.

The chain carries TRBV10-3 and TRBJ2-7; D unclear. The V gene lost 3 bases and the J gene lost 3 bases, with 9 bases spanning the gap. The CDR3 is made up of 13 amino acids. CDR1 and CDR2 from the germline V gene are ENHRY and SYGVKD. The CDR3: CAISDEPGYEQYF. CDR3 in DNA: TGTGCCATCAGTGATGAGCCGGGCTACGAGCAGTACTTC.